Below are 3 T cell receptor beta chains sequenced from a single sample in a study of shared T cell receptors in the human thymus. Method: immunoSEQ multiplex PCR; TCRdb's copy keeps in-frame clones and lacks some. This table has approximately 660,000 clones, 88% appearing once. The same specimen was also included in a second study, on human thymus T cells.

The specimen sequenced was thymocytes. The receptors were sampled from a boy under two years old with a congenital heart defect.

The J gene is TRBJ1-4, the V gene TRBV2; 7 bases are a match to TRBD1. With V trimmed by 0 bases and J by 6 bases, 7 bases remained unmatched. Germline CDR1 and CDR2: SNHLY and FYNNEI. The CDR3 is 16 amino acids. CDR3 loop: CASSEARDRLHEKLFF. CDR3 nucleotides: TGTGCCAGCAGTGAAGCCAGGGACAGACTCCATGAAAAACTGTTTTTT.

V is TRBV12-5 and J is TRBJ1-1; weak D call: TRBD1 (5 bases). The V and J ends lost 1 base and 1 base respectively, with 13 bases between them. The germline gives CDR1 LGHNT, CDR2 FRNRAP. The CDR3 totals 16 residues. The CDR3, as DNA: TGTGCTAGTGGTTTGGGAGTTTTACAGGAGAACACTGAAGCTTTCTTT. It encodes CASGLGVLQENTEAFF.

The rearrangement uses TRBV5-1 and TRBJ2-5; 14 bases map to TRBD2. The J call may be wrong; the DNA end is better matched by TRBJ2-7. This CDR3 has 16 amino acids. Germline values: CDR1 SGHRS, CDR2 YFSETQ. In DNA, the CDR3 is TGCGCCAGCAGCTTCCGGACTAGCGGGAGGATTCACGAGCAGTACTTC. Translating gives CASSFRTSGRIHEQYF.